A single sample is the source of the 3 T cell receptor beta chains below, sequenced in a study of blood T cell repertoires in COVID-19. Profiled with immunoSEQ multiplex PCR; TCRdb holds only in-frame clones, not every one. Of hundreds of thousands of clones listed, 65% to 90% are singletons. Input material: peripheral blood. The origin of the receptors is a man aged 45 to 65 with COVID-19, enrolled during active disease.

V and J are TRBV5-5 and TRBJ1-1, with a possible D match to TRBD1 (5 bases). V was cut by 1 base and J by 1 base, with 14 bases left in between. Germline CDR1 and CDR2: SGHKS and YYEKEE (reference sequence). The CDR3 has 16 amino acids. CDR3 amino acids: CASSLIRVFENTEAFF. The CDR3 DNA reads TGTGCCAGCAGCTTGATCAGGGTTTTCGAGAACACTGAAGCTTTCTTT.

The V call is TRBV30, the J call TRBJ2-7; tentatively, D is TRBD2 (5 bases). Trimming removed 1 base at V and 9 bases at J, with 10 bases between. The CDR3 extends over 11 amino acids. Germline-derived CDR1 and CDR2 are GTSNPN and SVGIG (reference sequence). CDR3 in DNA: TGTGCCTGGAGTGGAGGGTTCGGGCAGTACTTC. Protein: CAWSGGFGQYF.

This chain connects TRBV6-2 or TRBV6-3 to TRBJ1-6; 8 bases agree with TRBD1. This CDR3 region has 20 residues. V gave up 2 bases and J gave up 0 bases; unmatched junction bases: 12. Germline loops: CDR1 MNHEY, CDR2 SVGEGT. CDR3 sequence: CASSYDQTGDESSYNSPLHF. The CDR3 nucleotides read TGTGCCAGCAGTTACGACCAGACAGGGGACGAGAGCTCCTATAATTCACCCCTCCACTTT.